The 13 T cell receptor beta chains below all came from one sample that was sequenced in a study of beta chain features in type 1 diabetes. Since all of the isolated RNA was reverse transcribed, expressed TCRB transcripts were what got sequenced. Clones were sequenced by immunoSEQ multiplex PCR, and TCRdb holds only the in-frame ones, with some missing. The profile covers about 400,000 clones, with 10% to 15% appearing a single time and approximately 0.015% taken by the ten largest. The sequenced sample was naive CD4+ T cells from blood. The source is a man younger than 35 in good health.

This clone has just a few counts. V usage is TRBV7-2 and J usage is TRBJ1-1; D unclear. V was shortened by 1 base and J by 5 bases, with 11 bases between the two germline ends. Germline V gene lookup returns CDR1 SGHTA and CDR2 FQGNSA. This CDR3 is 14 amino acids long. CDR3 in DNA: TGTGCCAGCAGCTTAGTGGAGCCGAATACTGAAGCTTTCTTT. This codes for CASSLVEPNTEAFF.

Only a few counts were recorded for this clone. This specimen includes other DNA sequences encoding the same CDR3. The rearrangement joins TRBV5-1 to TRBJ2-5; TRBD1 matches 7 bases. CDR3 length: 13 amino acids. Looked up from germline, CDR1 is SGHRS and CDR2 is YFSETQ. V trimming: 3 bases; J trimming: 2 bases; junction bases outside the gene matches: 1. The CDR3 DNA reads TGCGCCAGCAGCTCGACAGGGCAAGAGACCCAGTACTTC. Residues: CASSSTGQETQYF. Full variable domain (outside the CDR3, taken from reference TRBV5-1 and TRBJ2-5): KAGVTQTPRYLIKTRGQQVTLSCSPISGHRSVSWYQQTPGQGLQFLFEYFSETQRNKGNFPGRFSGRQFSNSRSEMNVSTLELGDSALYLCASSSTGQETQYFGPGTRLLVL.

The V and J genes are TRBV28 and TRBJ2-7, with D possibly being TRBD2 (7 bases). Trimming stripped 1 base from V and 0 bases from J, with 10 bases between. The length of the CDR3 is 15 residues. Germline V gene sequence: CDR1 MDHEN, CDR2 SYDVKM. The CDR3 DNA sequence: TGTGCCAGCAGTTTATCCGGGGGGCCCTCCTACGAGCAGTACTTC. Translating it yields CASSLSGGPSYEQYF.

This clone has only a few counts. This chain uses TRBV7-2 with TRBJ2-4; D not certain. The CDR3 totals 16 residues. From germline, CDR1 is SGHTA and CDR2 FQGNSA. Trimming removed 5 bases from V and 0 bases from J, with 14 bases in between. The CDR3 bases are TGTGCCAGCAGCCTCTCCCTATTATTAGCCAAAAACATTCAGTACTTC. Amino acids: CASSLSLLLAKNIQYF.

V is TRBV9 and J is TRBJ2-5; D perhaps matches TRBD1 (5 bases). Per germline, CDR1 SGDLS and CDR2 YYNGEE. This CDR3 contains 15 residues. V lost 0 bases to trimming and J lost 1 base, with 10 bases between them. CDR3 nucleotides: TGTGCCAGCAGCGTAGATCAGGGCTTCCAAGAGACCCAGTACTTC. Translation: CASSVDQGFQETQYF. The whole variable domain, remainder taken from reference TRBV9 and TRBJ2-5, is DSGVTQTPKHLITATGQRVTLRCSPRSGDLSVYWYQQSLDQGLQFLIQYYNGEERAKGNILERFSAQQFPDLHSELNLSSLELGDSALYFCASSVDQGFQETQYFGPGTRLLVL.

Note on this clone: The sample has other DNA sequences that encode this CDR3 too. The chain carries TRBV19 and TRBJ1-2; D is unresolved. The CDR3 totals 14 residues. Germline V gene lookup returns CDR1 LNHDA and CDR2 SQIVND (reference sequence). V lost 2 bases to trimming and J lost 1 base, with 8 bases between them. The CDR3 region is CASSIQAGNYGYTF. CDR3 nucleotides: TGTGCCAGTAGTATACAGGCCGGTAACTATGGCTACACCTTC.

The chain uses TRBV7-9 and TRBJ2-1; 7 bases match TRBD1. V was clipped by 5 bases and J by 5 bases; unmatched bases: 6. The CDR3 covers 14 residues. CDR1 SEHNR and CDR2 FQNEAQ come from the germline V gene (reference sequence). CDR3 amino acids: CASSLGTVHNEQFF. DNA for the CDR3: TGTGCCAGCAGCCTTGGGACAGTCCACAATGAGCAGTTCTTC.

The chain employs TRBV29-1 and TRBJ2-7, with a weak D call TRBD2 (7 bases). Trimming left V 3 bases short and J 5 bases short, with 17 bases between. CDR1 SQVTM and CDR2 ANQGSEA come from the germline V gene. CDR3 length: 14 residues. CDR3 DNA: TGCAGCGTTGAGCGGGGGCGGGGGTCCGACGAGCAGTACTTC. Its protein is CSVERGRGSDEQYF.

This clone was counted a few times. This chain connects TRBV28 to TRBJ1-5; 7 bases map to TRBD1. The J segment lost 3 bases and the V segment lost 1 base, leaving 9 bases of the junction unmatched. The CDR3 loop spans 17 amino acids. The germline V gene encodes CDR1 MDHEN and CDR2 SYDVKM. Here the CDR3 reads CASSLYRDSYSNQPQHF. CDR3 nucleotides: TGTGCCAGCAGTTTATATCGGGACAGTTATTCCAATCAGCCCCAGCATTTT.

The rearrangement uses TRBV30 and TRBJ2-7; D is uncertain. The germline V and J ends were trimmed by 1 base and 4 bases, with 8 bases remaining between them. CDR1 is GTSNPN, CDR2 SVGIG, per germline (reference sequence). The CDR3 has 12 residues. CDR3 DNA: TGTGCCTGGAGTGACACCCAGTACGAGCAGTACTTC. This translates into CAWSDTQYEQYF.

In this sample, this clone turned up a few times. The chain combines TRBV9 with TRBJ2-3; TRBD2 agrees at 7 bases. Germline V CDR1 and CDR2: SGDLS, YYNGEE. CDR3 length: 16 amino acids. V was pared by 4 bases and J by 0 bases, with 8 bases of the junction left unmatched. In nucleotides, the CDR3 is TGTGCCAGCAGCTTGCCTAGCGGACCCAGCACAGATACGCAGTATTTT. Translating gives CASSLPSGPSTDTQYF.

V and J are TRBV5-6 and TRBJ1-4; the match to TRBD1 covers 7 bases. V lost 4 bases to trimming and J lost 0 bases; unmatched junction nucleotides: 12. CDR1 and CDR2 from the germline V gene are SGHDT and YYEEEE. This CDR3 region has 18 residues. The CDR3 protein is CASSKPIQGTATNEKLFF. In nucleotides, the CDR3 is TGTGCCAGCAGCAAACCAATACAGGGGACTGCAACTAATGAAAAACTGTTTTTT.

This clone was recorded a few times. This chain joins TRBV7-3 and TRBJ2-2; TRBD1 is a possible D gene (5 bases). Germline CDR1 reads SGHTA; CDR2 reads FQGTGA. The CDR3 contains 14 residues. V lost 0 bases to trimming and J lost 3 bases, with 5 bases between them. The CDR3: CASSLTQDTGELFF. The CDR3 DNA sequence: TGTGCCAGCAGCTTAACACAGGACACCGGGGAGCTGTTTTTT.